The clone carrying this TCR beta chain was recorded once. Its antigen is still unknown. Vbeta (60) and Jbeta (13) primers were used in the PCR. The repertoire was sequenced with immunoSEQ multiplex PCR; TCRdb's copy has only in-frame clones and lacks some. Seen here are some 110,000 clones, approximately 82% observed once, and the top ten hold about 7.5%. This sample was included in a study of cytomegalovirus exposure and HLA in healthy donors. Overall study findings and caveats: Three CMV-associated chains proved CMV antigen-specific in vitro. Later on, analysis showed that most CMV-associated TCR beta chains appeared to be HLA-restricted. Follow-up analysis later connected one missense variant in DCLRE1C with trimming of TCR beta V- and J-genes.

The trim removed 2 bases at V and 6 bases at J, leaving 6 bases unmatched. This CDR3 contains 15 residues. Germline V CDR1 and CDR2: SGHVS, FQNEAQ. Sample: PBMCs. The chain carries TRBV7-8 and TRBJ2-3; 9 bases agree with TRBD2. The sequence was collected from a middle-aged man in good health and CMV-seropositive. DNA of the CDR3: TGTGCCAGCAGCTTATCCACTAGCGGGTGGGATACGCAGTATTTT. This translates into CASSLSTSGWDTQYF.